This T cell receptor beta chain emerged from a study of shared clonotypes between healthy human individuals. Measured with immunoSEQ multiplex PCR; TCRdb has only the in-frame clones, and not every one. The data contain a few million clones, around 90% of them seen just once; the ten biggest clones take up over 0.12%. The V and J ends lost 0 bases and 7 bases respectively, with 10 bases between them. Per the germline V gene, CDR1 is SGHRS and CDR2 is YFSETQ. The CDR3 extends over 14 amino acids. The receptor was derived from a man between 18 and 35 years old in good health. Sequenced sample: naive CD4+ T cells sorted from blood. Noted subset: CD45RA+ positively selected. V gene TRBV5-1 combines with J gene TRBJ1-4, with D hard to call. The CDR3 nucleotides read TGCGCCAGCAGCTTGGGGATGTTAGGTGAAAAACTGTTTTTT. Its translation is CASSLGMLGEKLFF.